The 28 T cell receptor beta chains below were found in one sample sequenced in a study of control samples from healthy donors and cancer patients (dated by TCRdb to 2019 to 2021). Receptors were amplified or captured by the immunoSEQ multiplex PCR assay. Drawn from immuneACCESS, this table holds only the in-frame rearrangements with V and J called that TCRdb kept. Clones are partly lost; checked studies trace under half to an unresolved V gene and leave the rest unexplained. In this sample the table shows about 120,000 clones, more than 75% of which occur a single time. The biggest ten clones account for 2% to 3% of the sample. Specimen: blood. These receptors originate from a woman in her seventies in good health.

The V call is TRBV18, the J call TRBJ1-3; D is possibly TRBD1 (6 bases). CDR3 length equals 14 residues. Germline CDR1 and CDR2: KGHSH and LQKENI. Trimming took off 1 base at V and 8 bases at J, with 12 bases between the two ends. Written as DNA, the CDR3 is TGTGCCAGCTCACCACAGGCAGGGGATGACACCATATATTTT. Translation: CASSPQAGDDTIYF. Full variable domain (rest looked up from reference TRBV18 and TRBJ1-3): NAGVMQNPRHLVRRRGQEARLRCSPMKGHSHVYWYRQLPEEGLKFMVYLQKENIIDESGMPKERFSAEFPKEGPSILRIQQVVRGDSAAYFCASSPQAGDDTIYFGEGSWLTVV.

The genes are TRBV27 and TRBJ1-1; D ambiguous. V gave up 7 bases and J gave up 5 bases, with 8 bases separating them. The CDR3 spans 11 residues. Germline V gene sequence: CDR1 MNHEY, CDR2 SMNVEV (reference sequence). In DNA, the CDR3 is TGTGCCAGCAAGTTCAGGACTGAAGCTTTCTTT. Residues: CASKFRTEAFF.

In its sample, this clone was seen a few times. The chain carries TRBV19 and TRBJ2-5; 9 bases align to TRBD1. The CDR3 totals 14 residues. Per germline, CDR1 LNHDA and CDR2 SQIVND (reference sequence). V lost 3 bases and J lost 4; bases outside the gene matches: 3. The CDR3 protein is CASSIGTGRETQYF. DNA of the CDR3: TGTGCCAGTAGTATCGGGACAGGGAGAGAGACCCAGTACTTC. The full variable domain, in which reference TRBV19 and TRBJ2-5 provide the parts outside the CDR3, is DGGITQSPKYLFRKEGQNVTLSCEQNLNHDAMYWYRQDPGQGLRLIYYSQIVNDFQKGDIAEGYSVSREKKESFPLTVTSAQKNPTAFYLCASSIGTGRETQYFGPGTRLLVL.

The CDR3 loop is CASSLLPGNEQYF. As DNA, the CDR3 is TGTGCCAGCAGTCTCCTCCCGGGGAACGAGCAGTACTTC. This chain joins TRBV6-6 and TRBJ2-7, with a weak D call TRBD2 (5 bases). This CDR3 spans 13 amino acids. V was cut by 5 bases and J by 5 bases, with 13 bases left in between. Germline loops: CDR1 MNHNY, CDR2 SVGAGI (reference sequence).

The chain uses TRBV4-1 and TRBJ2-3; 8 nucleotides line up with TRBD2. Looked up from germline, CDR1 is MGHRA and CDR2 is YSYEKL. The CDR3 is 17 residues long. After removal of 0 bases from V and 4 bases from J, the junction contained 9 bases not matched to a gene. The CDR3 is CASSQEPTGGAADTQYF. As DNA, the CDR3 is TGCGCCAGCAGCCAAGAACCGACGGGGGGGGCAGCAGATACGCAGTATTTT.

This chain joins TRBV19 and TRBJ1-2; D may be TRBD1 (5 bases). CDR1 and CDR2 (germline): LNHDA, SQIVND (reference sequence). The CDR3 runs to 12 residues. The V end lost 5 bases, the J end lost 5 bases, and 9 bases lay between the germline ends. In DNA, the CDR3 is TGTGCCAGTAGTGGGCAGGGTTATGGCTACACCTTC. Translation gives CASSGQGYGYTF.

CDR3 in amino acids: CASRPGRNEQFF. The DNA of the CDR3 is TGTGCCAGCAGACCCGGGCGGAATGAGCAGTTCTTC. V is TRBV27 and J is TRBJ2-1; no clear D. Between the trimmed V and J ends, which lost 6 bases and 7 bases, there was a span of 10 bases. Germline CDR1 is MNHEY and CDR2 is SMNVEV (reference sequence). The CDR3 covers 12 residues.

This chain connects TRBV27 to TRBJ1-6; tentative D call: TRBD1 (6 bases). With 5 bases removed from V and 3 bases from J, the gap between germline ends came to 11 bases. Germline CDR1 is MNHEY and CDR2 is SMNVEV (reference sequence). The CDR3 has 15 residues. The CDR3 here is CASSTYRDYNSPLHF. The CDR3 DNA reads TGTGCCAGCAGTACTTACAGGGACTATAATTCACCCCTCCACTTT.

This chain uses TRBV11-3 with TRBJ2-7, with D perhaps matching TRBD1 (5 bases). CDR1 and CDR2 from the germline V gene are SGHNT and YENEEA. The CDR3 covers 14 residues. CDR3 sequence reads: CASSRTLQGWKLSV. CDR3 in DNA: TGTGCCAGCAGCCGAACCTTGCAGGGATGGAAACTCTCGGTC.

As regards this clone: A junction boundary mismatches the germline segment, possibly from a read error. The chain couples TRBV5-1 to TRBJ2-5; 8 bases fit TRBD2. The CDR3 runs to 14 residues. Germline V lookup: CDR1 SGHRS, CDR2 YFSETQ. CDR3 in DNA: TGCGCCCGCAGCTTTCGGGGGGGGGCAGAGACCCAGTACTTC. Translated: CARSFRGGAETQYF.

The chain links TRBV16 to TRBJ1-1; D is unresolved. The germline V gene has CDR1 KGHSY and CDR2 FQNENV. The CDR3 has 14 residues. V was pared by 2 bases and J by 1 base, with 8 bases between. As DNA, the CDR3 is TGTGCCAGCAGCCAAAGACGGCAGAACACTGAAGCTTTCTTT. This encodes CASSQRRQNTEAFF.

The chain combines TRBV7-9 with TRBJ1-1; 7 positions agree with TRBD1. Trimming at V came to 4 bases and at J to 1 base, leaving 6 bases not matched to a gene. Germline V gene data show CDR1 as SEHNR and CDR2 as FQNEAQ (reference sequence). The CDR3 sequence is 15 residues long. In DNA form, the CDR3 reads TGTGCCAGCAGCTCTACAGGGGCCTCGAACACTGAAGCTTTCTTT. Residues: CASSSTGASNTEAFF.

This clone was recorded only once. This chain uses TRBV18 with TRBJ1-1, with D unresolved. The germline gives CDR1 KGHSH, CDR2 LQKENI. Trimming removed 6 bases at V and 1 base at J, with 6 bases between. The CDR3 contains 12 residues. In DNA form, the CDR3 reads TGTGCCAGCTCGGTGGAGAACACTGAAGCTTTCTTT. Its protein product is CASSVENTEAFF.

The chain joins TRBV4-2 to TRBJ2-6, with TRBD2 matching over 10 bases. Germline V gene sequence: CDR1 LGHNA, CDR2 YNFKEQ. Losses at the gene ends were 3 bases for V and 1 base for J; bases not matched to a gene: 9. The CDR3 runs 19 residues. CDR3 sequence reads: CASSQNPLAGSSGANVLTF. The CDR3 coding sequence is TGTGCCAGCAGCCAGAATCCACTAGCGGGGAGTTCTGGGGCCAACGTCCTGACTTTC.

The chain uses TRBV5-4 and TRBJ2-5; D is unresolved. This CDR3 is 15 amino acids long. V was clipped by 3 bases and J by 0 bases, with 12 bases between them. Germline lookup yields CDR1 SGHNT and CDR2 YYREEE (reference sequence). This CDR3 reads CASSSGTQYQETQYF. The CDR3 region has the DNA TGTGCCAGCAGCTCGGGCACACAGTACCAAGAGACCCAGTACTTC.

In regard to this clone: This sample includes further DNA sequences coding for the same CDR3. J is TRBJ1-3 and V is TRBV19; unclear D gene. The CDR3 consists of 14 residues. CDR1 and CDR2 (germline): LNHDA, SQIVND (reference sequence). Trimming cost V 1 base and J 3 bases, with 7 bases left between them. In DNA, the CDR3 is TGTGCCAGTAGTATAGGAGGGTATGGAAACACCATATATTTT. It specifies CASSIGGYGNTIYF.

This chain uses TRBV19 with TRBJ1-3; possibly TRBD1 for D (5 bases). V was cut by 4 bases and J by 0 bases, with 13 bases left in between. Germline V gene data show CDR1 as LNHDA and CDR2 as SQIVND (reference sequence). The CDR3 has 16 residues. The CDR3 DNA is TGTGCCAGTAGTAGAAGACGGGGGAGCTCTGGAAACACCATATATTTT. This gives the protein CASSRRRGSSGNTIYF.

The V call is TRBV6-5, the J call TRBJ2-6; tentatively, D is TRBD2 (5 bases). V was pared by 8 bases and J by 0 bases, with 11 bases between. The germline V gene has CDR1 MNHEY and CDR2 SVGAGI. The CDR3 has 15 amino acids. The CDR3 region is CASDEGLSGANVLTF. In nucleotides, the CDR3 is TGTGCCAGCGACGAGGGCCTCTCTGGGGCCAACGTCCTGACTTTC.

The rearrangement joins TRBV5-6 to TRBJ1-2; possible D gene TRBD1, 5 bases. CDR3 size: 15 residues. V dropped 0 bases and J dropped 0 bases, with 9 bases sitting between them. Germline V lookup: CDR1 SGHDT, CDR2 YYEEEE. The CDR3, as DNA: TGTGCCAGCAGCTTGGCCGAGACAGCTAACTATGGCTACACCTTC. Translating it yields CASSLAETANYGYTF. The full variable domain, rest sourced from reference TRBV5-6 and TRBJ1-2, is DAGVTQSPTHLIKTRGQQVTLRCSPKSGHDTVSWYQQALGQGPQFIFQYYEEEERQRGNFPDRFSGHQFPNYSSELNVNALLLGDSALYLCASSLAETANYGYTFGSGTRLTVV.

The V gene is TRBV6-2 or TRBV6-3, the J gene TRBJ2-5, with 7 bases lining up with TRBD2. Germline assignment: CDR1 MNHEY and CDR2 SVGEGT. The CDR3 is 14 residues long. With 6 bases clipped from V and 2 bases from J, the junction kept 6 bases outside the gene matches. The CDR3 protein is CASSSAGPQETQYF. DNA of the CDR3: TGTGCCAGCAGCTCAGCGGGACCACAAGAGACCCAGTACTTC.

This sequence joins TRBV5-4 and TRBJ1-5; no firm D call. CDR1 is SGHNT, CDR2 YYREEE, per germline (reference sequence). V lost 1 base and J lost 4, with 12 bases in between. The CDR3 has 15 amino acids. In DNA form, the CDR3 reads TGTGCCAGCAGCTTGTCGCCCGACCGAAATCAGCCCCAGCATTTT. Translating it yields CASSLSPDRNQPQHF.

The chain employs TRBV6-5 and TRBJ1-2; 7 bases align to TRBD1. Germline CDR1 reads MNHEY; CDR2 reads SVGAGI. J was trimmed by 0 bases and V by 3 bases; bases with no gene match: 4. The CDR3 sequence is 15 residues long. This CDR3 is CASSYWDSANYGYTF. Here the CDR3 DNA reads TGTGCCAGCAGTTATTGGGACAGTGCTAACTATGGCTACACCTTC.

The rearrangement uses TRBV5-5 and TRBJ1-3, with D unclear. The germline V gene encodes CDR1 SGHKS and CDR2 YYEKEE (reference sequence). This CDR3 has 17 amino acids. With 0 bases removed from V and 6 bases from J, the gap between germline ends came to 19 bases. The CDR3 loop reads CASSLAFLVAGENTIYF. DNA of the CDR3: TGTGCCAGCAGCTTGGCTTTTTTAGTGGCAGGCGAAAACACCATATATTTT.

The chain links TRBV4-1 to TRBJ2-2; 9 nucleotides line up with TRBD2. V trimming: 2 bases; J trimming: 2 bases; junction bases outside the gene matches: 12. The germline gives CDR1 MGHRA, CDR2 YSYEKL. The CDR3 length is 19 residues. The CDR3 loop is CASSQTGYASGDNTGELFF. The CDR3 coding sequence is TGCGCCAGCAGCCAAACAGGATACGCTAGCGGGGATAACACCGGGGAGCTGTTTTTT.

The rearrangement uses TRBV4-3 and TRBJ1-2; D unclear. The CDR3 has 12 amino acids. Trimming removed 3 bases at V and 3 bases at J, with 5 bases between. CDR1 and CDR2 from the germline V gene are LGHNA and YSLEER. The chain's CDR3 is CASSHKDYGYTF. For the CDR3, the DNA is TGCGCCAGCAGCCATAAGGACTATGGCTACACCTTC.

This chain uses TRBV19 with TRBJ1-2; D perhaps matches TRBD1 (5 bases). Trimming removed 5 bases at V and 10 bases at J, with 14 bases between. Germline CDR1 LNHDA, CDR2 SQIVND (reference sequence). The CDR3 spans 12 residues. The CDR3 loop reads CASSAWDGYYTF. As DNA, the CDR3 is TGTGCCAGTAGTGCTTGGGACGGATACTACACCTTC.

This clone was seen a few times. This chain uses TRBV5-4 with TRBJ1-1; 7 bases agree with TRBD1. After removal of 3 bases from V and 0 bases from J, the junction contained 11 bases not matched to a gene. Germline CDR1 and CDR2: SGHNT and YYREEE (reference sequence). This CDR3 spans 17 amino acids. The CDR3 DNA reads as TGTGCCAGCAGCTCCGGGACAGAGAGATCTATGAACACTGAAGCTTTCTTT. It specifies CASSSGTERSMNTEAFF.

The chain combines TRBV11-2 with TRBJ2-1; no clear D gene. Trimming took off 0 bases at V and 3 bases at J, with 9 bases between the two ends. Looked up from germline, CDR1 is SGHAT and CDR2 is FQNNGV. The CDR3 extends over 15 amino acids. CDR3: CASSLDGPSYNEQFF. The CDR3 DNA sequence: TGTGCCAGCAGCTTAGATGGCCCTAGCTACAATGAGCAGTTCTTC. Drawing the rest from reference TRBV11-2 and TRBJ2-1, the complete variable domain is EAGVAQSPRYKIIEKRQSVAFWCNPISGHATLYWYQQILGQGPKLLIQFQNNGVVDDSQLPKDRFSAERLKGVDSTLKIQPAKLEDSAVYLCASSLDGPSYNEQFFGPGTRLTVL.